Listed here are 5 T cell receptor beta chains from one sample, sequenced in a study of blood T cell repertoires in COVID-19. Libraries were prepared by immunoSEQ multiplex PCR; TCRdb keeps only in-frame clonotypes and omits some of them. The sample consists of roughly 240,000 clones, about 85% of them appearing once. The sample taken for sequencing was peripheral blood. The receptors were gathered from a man younger than 35 with active or convalescent COVID-19.

The genes are TRBV2 and TRBJ2-5; tentatively, D is TRBD1 (6 bases). Trimming removed 7 bases from V and 0 bases from J, with 15 bases in between. The CDR3 length is 15 residues. CDR1 is SNHLY, CDR2 FYNNEI, per germline. This chain's CDR3 is CASKRSTGYQETQYF. The CDR3 DNA reads TGTGCCAGCAAACGGAGCACAGGGTACCAAGAGACCCAGTACTTC.

This clone was detected only a few times. The CDR3 here is CASSIQVKQPQHF. CDR3 in DNA: TGTGCCAGCAGTATACAAGTCAAACAGCCCCAGCATTTT. The V and J genes are TRBV27 and TRBJ1-5, with unresolved D. Germline CDR1 and CDR2: MNHEY and SMNVEV (reference sequence). The CDR3 is made up of 13 amino acids. Trimming cost V 5 bases and J 7 bases, with 12 bases left between them.

The V gene is TRBV7-2, the J gene TRBJ2-2; no definite D call. The CDR3 is 14 amino acids. Trimming pared 1 base from V and 13 bases from J, leaving 16 bases between. Per germline, CDR1 SGHTA and CDR2 FQGNSA. In nucleotides, the CDR3 is TGTGCCAGCAGCTTAGATCCGACTCCCCGCGCGCTGTTTTTT. Translation gives CASSLDPTPRALFF.

The J gene is TRBJ1-6, the V gene TRBV11-2; D might be TRBD1 (5 bases). Germline loops: CDR1 SGHAT, CDR2 FQNNGV. With 4 bases removed from V and 0 bases from J, the gap between germline ends came to 16 bases. This CDR3 spans 18 amino acids. CDR3: CASSWYGRASSYNSPLHF. CDR3 coding DNA: TGTGCCAGCAGCTGGTACGGCAGGGCGAGCTCCTATAATTCACCCCTCCACTTT.

In nucleotides, the CDR3 is TGTGCCTGGAGCACAGGGTTCTACGAGCAGTACTTC. It is translated as CAWSTGFYEQYF. The J gene is TRBJ2-7, the V gene TRBV30, with a weak D call TRBD1 (6 bases). CDR1 is GTSNPN and CDR2 is SVGIG in the germline V gene (reference sequence). Trimming removed 3 bases from V and 3 bases from J, with 9 bases in between. The length of the CDR3 is 12 residues.